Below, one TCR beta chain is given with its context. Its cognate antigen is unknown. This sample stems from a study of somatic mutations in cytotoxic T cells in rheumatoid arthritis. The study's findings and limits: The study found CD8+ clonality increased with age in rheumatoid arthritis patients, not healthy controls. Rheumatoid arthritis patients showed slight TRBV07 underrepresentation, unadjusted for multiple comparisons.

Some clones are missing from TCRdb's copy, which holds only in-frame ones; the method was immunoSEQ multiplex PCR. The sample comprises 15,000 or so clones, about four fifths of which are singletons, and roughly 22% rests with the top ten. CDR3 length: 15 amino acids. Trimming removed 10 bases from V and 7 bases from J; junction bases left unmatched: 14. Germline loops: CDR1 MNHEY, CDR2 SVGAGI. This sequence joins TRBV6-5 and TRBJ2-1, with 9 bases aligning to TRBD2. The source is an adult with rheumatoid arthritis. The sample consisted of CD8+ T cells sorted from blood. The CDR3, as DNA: TGTGCCACCCGTCGGCGGGAGGGCCTAGTGAATGAGCAGTTCTTC. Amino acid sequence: CATRRREGLVNEQFF.